These 17 T cell receptor beta chains originate from one sample sequenced in a study of somatic mutations in cytotoxic T cells in rheumatoid arthritis. Data came from immunoSEQ multiplex PCR; TCRdb stores just in-frame clones and leaves some out. This table holds around 20,000 clones, 75% to 90% found once. Sequencing was done on a sample of CD8+ T cells sorted from blood. The receptors derive from an adult with rheumatoid arthritis.

The chain has TRBV6-6 and TRBJ1-1, with D uncertain. V lost 6 bases to trimming and J lost 1 base, with 15 bases between them. Germline CDR1 reads MNHNY; CDR2 reads SVGAGI (reference sequence). This CDR3 has 15 amino acids. The CDR3 coding sequence is TGTGCCAGCAGGCCCCATGGTAGGGAGAACACTGAAGCTTTCTTT. Its translation is CASRPHGRENTEAFF.

The chain combines TRBV4-2 with TRBJ2-1, with 9 bases fitting TRBD2. This CDR3 is built from 18 residues. CDR1 is LGHNA, CDR2 YNFKEQ, per germline. V lost 0 bases to trimming and J lost 3 bases; unmatched junction nucleotides: 9. The chain's CDR3 is CASSQDPAGGQVYNEQFF. The CDR3 region has the DNA TGTGCCAGCAGCCAAGATCCCGCGGGAGGGCAGGTCTACAATGAGCAGTTCTTC.

This rearrangement joins TRBV7-3 to TRBJ2-1, with TRBD2 matching 11 bases. Germline V gene data show CDR1 as SGHTA and CDR2 as FQGTGA. The CDR3 loop spans 17 amino acids. Trimming took 6 bases from V and 4 from J; bases not matched to a gene: 11. In nucleotides, the CDR3 is TGTGCCAGCAGTTCAAAAGGGACTAGCGGAGCGTACAATGAGCAGTTCTTC. This gives the protein CASSSKGTSGAYNEQFF.

CDR3 residues: CASSYSRGGNTEAFF. The CDR3 region has the DNA TGTGCCAGCAGTTACTCGCGAGGGGGGAACACTGAAGCTTTCTTT. The chain combines TRBV6-5 with TRBJ1-1, with a tentative D call TRBD1 (6 bases). Trimming took 0 bases from V and 1 from J, leaving 9 bases between them. Germline V gene sequence: CDR1 MNHEY, CDR2 SVGAGI. CDR3 length: 15 amino acids.

The chain has TRBV2 and TRBJ2-5; no firm D call. The CDR3 is 14 residues long. V shed 3 bases and J shed 4 bases, with 12 bases lying between them. Germline V gene sequence: CDR1 SNHLY, CDR2 FYNNEI. The CDR3 is CASSDPGPRETQYF. The CDR3 nucleotides read TGTGCCAGCAGTGACCCGGGCCCCCGAGAGACCCAGTACTTC.

The CDR3 DNA reads as TGTGCCAGCTCCCACGGGACAGGGGCCTACGAGCAGTACTTC. This gives the protein CASSHGTGAYEQYF. The chain has TRBV18 and TRBJ2-7, with 10 positions matching TRBD1. The V segment lost 6 bases and the J segment 2 bases; nucleotides outside the gene matches: 4. The CDR3 covers 14 residues. Germline V gives CDR1 KGHSH, CDR2 LQKENI.

V and J are TRBV30 and TRBJ2-5, with D tentatively TRBD2 (7 bases). Germline CDR1 GTSNPN, CDR2 SVGIG (reference sequence). The CDR3 extends over 13 amino acids. V gave up 0 bases and J gave up 7 bases, with 12 bases separating them. CDR3 DNA: TGTGCCTGGAGTGTTTCAAGGGGGGGGACCCAGTACTTC. Its translation is CAWSVSRGGTQYF.

The rearrangement joins TRBV27 to TRBJ1-2; D is undetermined. Per germline, CDR1 MNHEY and CDR2 SMNVEV (reference sequence). CDR3 length: 15 amino acids. Between the trimmed V and J ends, which lost 5 bases and 3 bases, there was a span of 16 bases. The CDR3 spells CASSAGPSPYYGYTF. Here the CDR3 DNA reads TGTGCCAGCAGTGCCGGACCCAGCCCGTACTATGGCTACACCTTC.

V is TRBV27 and J is TRBJ2-7; 7 bases align to TRBD1. CDR3 length equals 13 residues. J lost 1 base, V lost 7 bases, and 4 bases had no gene match. Germline assignment: CDR1 MNHEY and CDR2 SMNVEV (reference sequence). DNA for the CDR3: TGTGCCAGCACGGGACAGCCTTCCTACGAGCAGTACTTC. Residues: CASTGQPSYEQYF.

This chain uses TRBV29-1 with TRBJ1-5; possible D gene TRBD1, 6 bases. The ends were cut back, 3 bases at V and 7 bases at J, with 10 bases in the middle. The V gene's germline CDR1 is SQVTM and CDR2 ANQGSEA. This CDR3 contains 12 residues. CDR3 in amino acids: CSVEEGGQPQHF. The DNA of the CDR3 is TGCAGCGTTGAGGAGGGGGGGCAGCCCCAGCATTTT.

This clone showed up just a few times. The chain links TRBV19 to TRBJ1-1; D gene unclear. Germline V gene data show CDR1 as LNHDA and CDR2 as SQIVND (reference sequence). V was clipped by 6 bases and J by 0 bases, with 14 bases between them. The CDR3 spans 15 residues. The CDR3 nucleotides read TGTGCCAGTAGATGGGCCGAGGGCATGAACACTGAAGCTTTCTTT. This codes for CASRWAEGMNTEAFF.

The chain is built from TRBV11-1 and TRBJ2-7; D possibly corresponds to TRBD2 (5 bases). The V gene lost 11 bases and the J gene lost 0 bases, with 14 bases spanning the gap. The CDR3 spans 13 residues. Germline CDR1 reads SGHAT; CDR2 reads FQDESV (reference sequence). CDR3 sequence reads: CASEGQSSYEQYF. CDR3 nucleotides: TGTGCCTCCGAGGGCCAGAGCTCCTACGAGCAGTACTTC.

This chain joins TRBV11-3 and TRBJ2-1; D is ambiguous. V was pared by 5 bases and J by 6 bases, with 8 bases between. This CDR3 contains 12 residues. Germline V lookup: CDR1 SGHNT, CDR2 YENEEA. CDR3 in amino acids: CASSVTPNEQFF. The CDR3 DNA reads as TGTGCCAGCAGCGTCACCCCCAATGAGCAGTTCTTC.

The rearrangement links TRBV30 to TRBJ2-1; tentative D call: TRBD2 (5 bases). Trimming stripped 2 bases from V and 0 bases from J, with 8 bases between. Germline CDR1 and CDR2: GTSNPN and SVGIG (reference sequence). CDR3 length: 14 amino acids. DNA for the CDR3: TGTGCCTGGAGTCGGGGAGACTCCTACAATGAGCAGTTCTTC. Encoded protein: CAWSRGDSYNEQFF.

The J gene is TRBJ2-3, the V gene TRBV15; D is uncertain. Trimming left V 3 bases short and J 1 base short, with 5 bases between. The CDR3 extends over 13 amino acids. CDR1 is LNHNV, CDR2 YYDKDF, per germline (reference sequence). The CDR3 is CATSRLGTDTQYF. For the CDR3, the DNA is TGTGCCACCAGCAGGCTAGGCACAGATACGCAGTATTTT.

The V gene is TRBV13, the J gene TRBJ1-4; TRBD1 agrees at 8 bases. There are 14 residues in the CDR3. J lost 4 bases, V lost 4 bases, and 2 bases had no gene match. Germline V lookup: CDR1 PRHDT, CDR2 FYEKMQ (reference sequence). CDR3 nucleotides: TGTGCCAGCAGCTCGACAGGGGTTAATGAAAAACTGTTTTTT. This codes for CASSSTGVNEKLFF.

V is TRBV7-2 and J is TRBJ1-6, with no clear D. This CDR3 comprises 17 residues. Trimming removed 1 base from V and 4 bases from J, with 14 bases in between. Per germline, CDR1 SGHTA and CDR2 FQGNSA. This CDR3 is CASSLVFRQTYNSPLHF. The CDR3 DNA sequence: TGTGCCAGCAGCTTAGTTTTTCGGCAGACTTATAATTCACCCCTCCACTTT. Using reference TRBV7-2 and TRBJ1-6 for the parts outside the CDR3, the full variable domain is GAGVSQSPSNKVTEKGKDVELRCDPISGHTALYWYRQSLGQGLEFLIYFQGNSAPDKSGLPSDRFSAERTGGSVSTLTIQRTQQEDSAVYLCASSLVFRQTYNSPLHFGNGTRLTVT.